This T cell receptor beta chain stems from a study of cytomegalovirus exposure and HLA in healthy donors. Study in general: Within the Caucasian-associated ancestry cluster were 81% of the 398 genotyped donors.

CDR3 size: 17 residues. The study ran its PCR with 60 Vbeta and 13 Jbeta primers. Only in-frame clones appear in the TCRdb table, and some are missing; sequencing was by immunoSEQ multiplex PCR. The table records some 130,000 clones, roughly three quarters of them present only once. Whole-study findings and limits: The authors listed approximately 150 TCR beta chains as cytomegalovirus-associated.

Only one count was recorded for this clone. Its antigen remains unidentified. The chain couples TRBV21-1 to TRBJ1-5; TRBD1 was called by the table and not checked on the DNA. TRBV21-1 is a pseudogene. Sequencing input: PBMCs. The sequence came from a man aged 35-49 years in good health and CMV-seronegative. The CDR3 sequence is CASSKPRAHYSNQPQHF. CDR3 coding DNA: TGTGCCAGCAGCAAACCCAGGGCACATTATAGCAATCAGCCCCAGCATTTT.